A selection of T cell receptor beta chains follows, all from one sample in a study of blood T cell repertoires in COVID-19. Clones were read by immunoSEQ multiplex PCR, and TCRdb kept only the in-frame ones, dropping some. The table records 35,000 to 45,000 clones, approximately 92% of them present only once. The sample comprised peripheral blood. Source of these receptors: a man in his fifties or sixties with COVID-19, enrolled during active disease. The CDR3 runs from the conserved cysteine through the conserved F or W. D genes are given only for firm matches. Only part of the rows carry a size: once, few, many, or a class if the clone is expanded.

V	size	D	J	DNA	CDR3
TRBV30	once	TRBD2	TRBJ2-1	TGTGCCTGGAGCGAAGGACTAGCGGGGACAAATGAGCAGTTCTTC	CAWSEGLAGTNEQFF
TRBV9	-	-	TRBJ2-4	TGTGCCAGCAGCGTAGACCCCGCGTCGGCCAAAAACATTCAGTACTTC	CASSVDPASAKNIQYF
TRBV4-1	-	TRBD1	TRBJ2-1	TGCGCCAGCAGCCCGCTATACAACAGGGGCGCGAGCTCCTACAATGAGCAGTTCTTC	CASSPLYNRGASSYNEQFF
TRBV5-1	-	TRBD1	TRBJ1-2	TGCGCCAGCAGCCCTGGACAGGGGGCAAACTATGGCTACACCTTC	CASSPGQGANYGYTF
TRBV10-1	few	TRBD2	TRBJ2-2	TGCGCCAGCAGTAACGTTGGGCTAGCGGGAGGGCTATACACCGGGGAGCTGTTTTTT	CASSNVGLAGGLYTGELFF
TRBV18	-	-	TRBJ1-5	TGTGCCAGCTCACCCTCAGGGGATACCCAGCATTTT	CASSPSGDTQHF
TRBV2	-	TRBD2	TRBJ2-7	TGTGCCAGCAGGGGACTAGCGGGAGTCGACGAGCAGTACTTC	CASRGLAGVDEQYF
TRBV5-1	few	-	TRBJ1-2	TGCGCCAGCAGGGGCCAGGGCCCGACTAACTATGGCTACACCTTC	CASRGQGPTNYGYTF
TRBV3-1/TRBV3-2	-	-	TRBJ2-5	TGTGCCAGCAGCCAAAACGGTGAGACCCAGTACTTC	CASSQNGETQYF
TRBV2	-	-	TRBJ2-5	TGTGCCAGCAGTGATCCTGGGGCCCGGAAGACCCAGTACTTC	CASSDPGARKTQYF
TRBV24-1	-	-	TRBJ1-4	TGTGCCACCAGTGATGGCAGGGAAGGTGAAAAACTGTTTTTT	CATSDGREGEKLFF
TRBV6-4	few	-	TRBJ2-1	TGTGCCAGCAGTTTGGACCTAGCTACCCACAATGAGCAGTTCTTC	CASSLDLATHNEQFF
TRBV5-1	-	TRBD1	TRBJ1-3	TGCGCCAGCAGGACGGGACAGGGGGCATCTGGAAACACCATATATTTT	CASRTGQGASGNTIYF
TRBV27	-	-	TRBJ1-2	TGTGAAGGGACTTATGGCTACACCTTC	CEGTYGYTF
TRBV4-2	-	-	TRBJ2-5	TGTGCCAGCAGCCAAGATCCGGCGGTACAAGAGACCCAGTACTTC	CASSQDPAVQETQYF
TRBV20-1	-	-	TRBJ1-1	TGCAGTGCTAGTGGAGTAATGAACACTGAAGCTTTCTTT	CSASGVMNTEAFF
TRBV9	-	TRBD1	TRBJ2-2	TGTGCCAGCAGCGCCAGGGGGTGGAGCACCGGGGAGCTGTTTTTT	CASSARGWSTGELFF
TRBV27	-	TRBD1	TRBJ1-1	TGTGCCAGCAGTTTATCTACAGGGGGAGTTGAAGCTTTCTTT	CASSLSTGGVEAFF
TRBV19	-	TRBD1	TRBJ2-1	TGTGCCAGTAGTACTGACCGGGACAGGGGGCGAAATGAGCAGTTCTTC	CASSTDRDRGRNEQFF
TRBV11-3	-	TRBD2	TRBJ2-3	TGTGCCAGCAGCTTGCGCATAGCGGGGGGCACAGATACGCAGTATTTT	CASSLRIAGGTDTQYF
TRBV6-4	-	-	TRBJ2-7	TGTGCCAGCTTCGGGACACCCAACGAGGGGTACTTC	CASFGTPNEGYF
TRBV23-1	few	TRBD2	TRBJ2-7	TGCGCCAGCAGTCAATCAACTAGCGGGATTTACGAGCAGTACTTC	CASSQSTSGIYEQYF
TRBV5-1	-	TRBD2	TRBJ2-5	TGCGCCAGCAGCTTGGGCGCTCGTCGGACTAGCGGAGAAGAGACCCAGTACTTC	CASSLGARRTSGEETQYF
TRBV29-1	-	-	TRBJ1-1	TGCAGCGTTGCGGACACTGAAGCTTTCTTT	CSVADTEAFF
TRBV28	-	-	TRBJ1-1	TGTGCCAGCAGTACTTGGACAGACGGAGGAGCTTTCTTT	CASSTWTDGGAFF
TRBV7-9	-	-	TRBJ2-1	TGTGCCAGCAGCTTATCGAAGTACGGAGGCAATGAGCAGTTCTTC	CASSLSKYGGNEQFF
TRBV15	-	-	TRBJ1-2	TGTGCCACCAGCAGAGACCCGTCTTACACCTTC	CATSRDPSYTF
TRBV28	-	TRBD2	TRBJ2-5	TGTGCCAGCAGCAGGTCTAGCGGGAGTCCTGAGACCCAGTACTTC	CASSRSSGSPETQYF
TRBV30	-	TRBD1	TRBJ1-2	TGTGCCTGGAGTGCCGGGACAGATTATAACTATGGCTACACCTTC	CAWSAGTDYNYGYTF
TRBV11-2	-	-	TRBJ1-2	TGTGCCAGCAGCGGCCGGCTCAGGGAAAACTATGGCTACACCTTC	CASSGRLRENYGYTF
TRBV9	-	-	TRBJ2-2	TGTGCCAGCAGGGAGGGCGGAGCCAACACCGGGGAGCTGTTTTTT	CASREGGANTGELFF
TRBV3-1/TRBV3-2	-	TRBD2	TRBJ2-3	TGTGCCAGCAGCCATGGGGCCGGGACTAGCGGGAGGCTGGGCACAGATACGCAGTATTTT	CASSHGAGTSGRLGTDTQYF
TRBV6-1	-	-	TRBJ2-2	TGTGCCAGCAGTGAGCTCAGGAGGAAGAACACCGGGGAGCTGTTTTTT	CASSELRRKNTGELFF
TRBV5-1	-	-	TRBJ2-6	TGCGCCAGCAGCCCCTACTCTGGGGCCAACGTCCTGACTTTC	CASSPYSGANVLTF
TRBV5-4	-	TRBD2	TRBJ2-7	TGTGCCAGCAGCTTGCGGGGGGAGGGCCCCAACGAGCAGTACTTC	CASSLRGEGPNEQYF
TRBV30	-	TRBD2	TRBJ2-7	TGTGCCTGGGCCAGGGGACTAGCGGGAAGAGGGTACGAGCAGTACTTC	CAWARGLAGRGYEQYF